The 13 T cell receptor beta chains listed next were all sequenced from one sample in a study of blood T cells in healthy people across ages. Primed by a sample-barcoded 5' primer and a J-beta primer mix, a second PCR proceeded for about 7 to 12 cycles. TCRdb ran MiXCR on the 5' RACE reads and lists one entry per CDR3 protein. The table shows about a million distinct CDR3 sequences, with roughly 47% occurring only once. Sequencing used blood. All receptors derive from an older woman in good health.

This rearrangement joins TRBV7-2 to TRBJ1-5, with D hard to call. The CDR3 is made up of 14 amino acids. Germline CDR1 and CDR2: SGHTA and FQGNSA. Trimming removed 5 bases from V and 3 bases from J, with 11 bases in between. The CDR3 DNA reads as TGTGCCAGCAGCGACGACGGTTACAATCAGCCCCAGCATTTT. Its protein is CASSDDGYNQPQHF.

This clonotype was counted between two and nine times. The rearrangement links TRBV4-2 to TRBJ2-3; TRBD2 matches at 11 bases. The germline V gene encodes CDR1 LGHNA and CDR2 YNFKEQ. CDR3 length equals 17 residues. Trimming cost V 4 bases and J 0 bases; bases outside gene matches: 6. CDR3 protein: CASSPDIAGGSTDTQYF. CDR3 DNA: TGTGCCAGCAGCCCAGATATAGCGGGAGGGAGCACAGATACGCAGTATTTT.

This clonotype was detected only a few times. The chain combines TRBV27 with TRBJ2-1; D is unresolved. Trimming pared 3 bases from V and 7 bases from J, leaving 10 bases between. This CDR3 comprises 13 residues. Germline CDR1 reads MNHEY; CDR2 reads SMNVEV (reference sequence). The CDR3 sequence is CASSFGPKNEQFF. Here the CDR3 DNA reads TGTGCCAGCAGTTTTGGCCCCAAGAATGAGCAGTTCTTC.

This clonotype was found a few times. The genes are TRBV20-1 and TRBJ2-3; the D is unclear. V lost 0 bases and J 2 bases, leaving 9 bases between the germline ends. CDR3 length equals 14 residues. Per the germline V gene, CDR1 is DFQATT and CDR2 is SNEGSKA (reference sequence). The CDR3, as DNA: TGCAGTGCTAGAGAGAGGCAGAACACAGATACGCAGTATTTT. Translating it yields CSARERQNTDTQYF.

This chain uses TRBV3-1 with TRBJ2-5; no clear D gene. The CDR3 is made up of 18 amino acids. V dropped 0 bases and J dropped 11 bases, with 28 bases sitting between them. In germline, CDR1 is LGHDT, CDR2 YNNKEL (reference sequence). Here the CDR3 reads CASSQDPPLTWIYNEQYF. The CDR3 DNA is TGTGCCAGCAGCCAAGATCCCCCCCTAACATGGATATACAATGAGCAGTACTTC.

V gene TRBV6-2 or TRBV6-3 combines with J gene TRBJ2-5, with D possibly being TRBD1 (5 bases). V was cut by 5 bases and J by 3 bases, with 19 bases left in between. CDR3 length: 16 amino acids. The germline gives CDR1 MNHEY, CDR2 SVGEGT. The CDR3 region has the DNA TGTGCCAGCAGTCCGACAGTGAATCCCTGGGAAGAGACCCAGTACTTC. The encoded protein is CASSPTVNPWEETQYF.

The chain employs TRBV7-2 and TRBJ2-5; tentatively, D is TRBD2 (6 bases). The length of the CDR3 is 15 residues. Looked up from germline, CDR1 is SGHTA and CDR2 is FQGNSA. Trimming removed 5 bases at V and 5 bases at J, with 18 bases between. The DNA of the CDR3 is TGTGCCAGCAGCACGCTAGCGCTCAGGGTGGAGACCCAGTACTTC. Translation gives CASSTLALRVETQYF. Full variable domain (rest looked up from reference TRBV7-2 and TRBJ2-5): GAGVSQSPSNKVTEKGKDVELRCDPISGHTALYWYRQSLGQGLEFLIYFQGNSAPDKSGLPSDRFSAERTGGSVSTLTIQRTQQEDSAVYLCASSTLALRVETQYFGPGTRLLVL.

This clonotype has more than one count but fewer than ten. The gene calls are TRBV12-3 or TRBV12-4 and TRBJ1-6; 11 nucleotides align to TRBD1. Trimming removed 5 bases from V and 6 bases from J; junction bases left unmatched: 3. CDR3 length: 15 amino acids. The CDR3 spells CASSTGTGGNSPLHF. The CDR3 DNA reads TGTGCCAGCAGTACGGGGACAGGGGGTAATTCACCCCTCCACTTT.

The sample holds a few counts of this clonotype. V gene TRBV7-9 combines with J gene TRBJ2-7, with D unclear. Trimming shortened V by 2 bases and J by 5 bases, and 13 bases separated the two germline ends. Germline V CDR1 and CDR2: SEHNR, FQNEAQ (reference sequence). The CDR3 has 14 amino acids. CDR3 bases: TGTGCCAGCAGCTTAAGCGTGTCCCTAGACGAGCAGTACTTC. Its translation is CASSLSVSLDEQYF.

CDR3 in DNA: TGCAGCGTCCGGAAGAGTGGGGCCAACGTCCTGACTTTC. Protein: CSVRKSGANVLTF. The chain uses TRBV29-1 and TRBJ2-6, with D uncertain. The germline V gene encodes CDR1 SQVTM and CDR2 ANQGSEA. V was clipped by 6 bases and J by 3 bases, with 9 bases between them. This CDR3 contains 13 residues.

There are a few counts of this clonotype. The chain combines TRBV4-1 with TRBJ2-4, with a tentative D call TRBD1 (6 bases). With 0 bases removed from V and 0 bases from J, the gap between germline ends came to 12 bases. CDR3 length: 17 residues. From germline, CDR1 is MGHRA and CDR2 YSYEKL. CDR3 DNA: TGCGCCAGCAGCCAAGATGGGACAATGCTAGCCAAAAACATTCAGTACTTC. It specifies CASSQDGTMLAKNIQYF.

This chain connects TRBV27 to TRBJ2-7; D possibly uses TRBD1 or TRBD2 (5 bases each). This CDR3 is 16 amino acids long. The V end was cut by 7 bases, the J end by 3 bases, with 22 bases between. Germline V gene sequence: CDR1 MNHEY, CDR2 SMNVEV (reference sequence). CDR3 protein: CASIRGTLASVYEQYF. As DNA, the CDR3 is TGTGCCAGCATTCGAGGGACCTTGGCTTCCGTCTACGAGCAGTACTTC.

In regard to this clonotype: Relative to the germline gene, one junction end is altered; a read error may explain this. V gene TRBV25-1 combines with J gene TRBJ1-1; 7 bases align to TRBD1. Germline V CDR1 and CDR2: MGHDK, SYGVNS. The CDR3 contains 16 residues. The CDR3 loop reads CASSGYRQGTNTGAFF. DNA of the CDR3: TGTGCCAGCAGTGGCTACCGACAGGGAACGAACACTGGAGCTTTCTTT. The variable domain in full, completed from reference TRBV25-1 and TRBJ1-1, reads EADIYQTPRYLVIGTGKKITLECSQTMGHDKMYWYQQDPGMELHLIHYSYGVNSTEKGDLSSESTVSRIRTEHFPLTLESARPSHTSQYLCASSGYRQGTNTGAFFGQGTRLTVV.